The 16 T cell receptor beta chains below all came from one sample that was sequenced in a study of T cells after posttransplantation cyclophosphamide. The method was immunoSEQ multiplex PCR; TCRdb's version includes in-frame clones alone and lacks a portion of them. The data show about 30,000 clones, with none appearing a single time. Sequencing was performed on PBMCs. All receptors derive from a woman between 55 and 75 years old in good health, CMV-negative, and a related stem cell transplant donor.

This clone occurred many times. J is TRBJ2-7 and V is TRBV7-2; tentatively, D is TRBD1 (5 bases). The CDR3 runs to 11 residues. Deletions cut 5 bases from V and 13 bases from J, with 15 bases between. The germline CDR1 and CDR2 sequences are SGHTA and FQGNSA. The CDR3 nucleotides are TGTGCCAGCAGCGAAGGGGTCAGCCGCTACTTC. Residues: CASSEGVSRYF. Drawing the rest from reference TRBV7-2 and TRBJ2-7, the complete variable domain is GAGVSQSPSNKVTEKGKDVELRCDPISGHTALYWYRQSLGQGLEFLIYFQGNSAPDKSGLPSDRFSAERTGGSVSTLTIQRTQQEDSAVYLCASSEGVSRYFGPGTRLTVT.

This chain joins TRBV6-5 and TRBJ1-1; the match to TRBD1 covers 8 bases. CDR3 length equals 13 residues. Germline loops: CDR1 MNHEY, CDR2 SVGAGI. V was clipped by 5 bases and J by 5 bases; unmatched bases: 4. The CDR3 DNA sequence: TGTGCCAGCAGTCGACAGGGGCGGACTGAAGCTTTCTTT. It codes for CASSRQGRTEAFF.

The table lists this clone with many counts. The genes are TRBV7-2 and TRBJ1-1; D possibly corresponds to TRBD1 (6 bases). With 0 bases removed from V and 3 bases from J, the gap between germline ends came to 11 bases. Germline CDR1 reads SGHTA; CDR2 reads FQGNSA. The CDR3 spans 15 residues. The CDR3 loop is CASSLAATGYTEAFF. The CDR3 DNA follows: TGTGCCAGCAGCTTAGCTGCGACAGGTTACACTGAAGCTTTCTTT.

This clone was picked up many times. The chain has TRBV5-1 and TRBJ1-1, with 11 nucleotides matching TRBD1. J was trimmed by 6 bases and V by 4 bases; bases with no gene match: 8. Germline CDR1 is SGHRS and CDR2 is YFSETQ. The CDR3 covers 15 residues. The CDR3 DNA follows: TGCGCCAGCAGCGTGGGACAGGGGGGTTCCCCTGAAGCTTTCTTT. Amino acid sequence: CASSVGQGGSPEAFF.

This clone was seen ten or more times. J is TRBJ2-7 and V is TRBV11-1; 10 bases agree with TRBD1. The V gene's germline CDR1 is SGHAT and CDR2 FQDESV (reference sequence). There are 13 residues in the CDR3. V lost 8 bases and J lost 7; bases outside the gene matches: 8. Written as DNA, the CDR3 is TGTGCCAGCGGCTGGACAGGGGGAGGTGAGCAGTACTTC. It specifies CASGWTGGGEQYF.

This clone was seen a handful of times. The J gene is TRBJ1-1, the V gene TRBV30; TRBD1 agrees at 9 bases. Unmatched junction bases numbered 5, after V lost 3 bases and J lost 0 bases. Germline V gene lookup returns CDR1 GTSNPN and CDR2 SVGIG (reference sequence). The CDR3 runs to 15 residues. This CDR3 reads CAWSPRTGVNTEAFF. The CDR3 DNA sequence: TGTGCCTGGAGCCCACGGACAGGGGTGAACACTGAAGCTTTCTTT.

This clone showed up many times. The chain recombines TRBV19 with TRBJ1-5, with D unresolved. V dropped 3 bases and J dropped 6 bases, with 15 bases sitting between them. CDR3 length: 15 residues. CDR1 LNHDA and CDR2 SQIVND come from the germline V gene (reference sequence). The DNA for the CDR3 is TGTGCCAGTAGTATCGGTGGTTCTCGGGGTCAGCCCCAGCATTTT. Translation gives CASSIGGSRGQPQHF. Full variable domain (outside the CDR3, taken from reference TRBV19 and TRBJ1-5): DGGITQSPKYLFRKEGQNVTLSCEQNLNHDAMYWYRQDPGQGLRLIYYSQIVNDFQKGDIAEGYSVSREKKESFPLTVTSAQKNPTAFYLCASSIGGSRGQPQHFGDGTRLSIL.

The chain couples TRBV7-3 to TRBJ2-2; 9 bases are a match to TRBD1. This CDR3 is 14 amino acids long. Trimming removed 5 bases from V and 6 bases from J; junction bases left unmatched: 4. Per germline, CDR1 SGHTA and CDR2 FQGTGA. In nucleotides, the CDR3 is TGTGCCAGCAGCATACAGGGGGCTCCCGGGGAGCTGTTTTTT. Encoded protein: CASSIQGAPGELFF.

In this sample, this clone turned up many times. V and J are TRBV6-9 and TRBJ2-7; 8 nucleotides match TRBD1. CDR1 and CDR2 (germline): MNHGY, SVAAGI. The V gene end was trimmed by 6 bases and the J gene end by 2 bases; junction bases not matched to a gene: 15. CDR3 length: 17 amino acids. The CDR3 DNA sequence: TGTGCCAGCAGCCACCTGAACAGGGGGAGCCCTACCTACGAGCAGTACTTC. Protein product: CASSHLNRGSPTYEQYF.

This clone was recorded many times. As DNA, the CDR3 is TGTGCCAGCAGCCCGACTAGCGCCCACTCCTACGAGCAGTACTTC. Its translation is CASSPTSAHSYEQYF. V usage is TRBV7-2 and J usage is TRBJ2-7; 8 bases align to TRBD2. The CDR3 spans 15 residues. J was trimmed by 0 bases and V by 5 bases; bases with no gene match: 6. The germline V gene has CDR1 SGHTA and CDR2 FQGNSA.

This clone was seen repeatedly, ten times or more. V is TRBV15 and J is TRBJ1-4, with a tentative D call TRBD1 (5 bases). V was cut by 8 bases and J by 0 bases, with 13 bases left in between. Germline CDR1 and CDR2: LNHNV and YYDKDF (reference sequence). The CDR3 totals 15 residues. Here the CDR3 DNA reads TGTGCCACCGATCTTACAGGAGCAACTAATGAAAAACTGTTTTTT. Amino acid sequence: CATDLTGATNEKLFF.

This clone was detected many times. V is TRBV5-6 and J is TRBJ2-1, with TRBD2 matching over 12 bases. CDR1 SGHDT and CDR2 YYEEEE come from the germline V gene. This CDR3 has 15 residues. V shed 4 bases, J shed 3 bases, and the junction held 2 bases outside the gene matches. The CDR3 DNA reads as TGTGCCAGCAGCCGGACTAGCGGGAACTACAATGAGCAGTTCTTC. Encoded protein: CASSRTSGNYNEQFF.

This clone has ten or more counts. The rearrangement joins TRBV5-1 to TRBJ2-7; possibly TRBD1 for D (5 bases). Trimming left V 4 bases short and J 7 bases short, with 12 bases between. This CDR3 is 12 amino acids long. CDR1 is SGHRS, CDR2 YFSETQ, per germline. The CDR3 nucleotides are TGCGCCAGCAGCAATCCAGGGTGGGAGCAGTACTTC. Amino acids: CASSNPGWEQYF.

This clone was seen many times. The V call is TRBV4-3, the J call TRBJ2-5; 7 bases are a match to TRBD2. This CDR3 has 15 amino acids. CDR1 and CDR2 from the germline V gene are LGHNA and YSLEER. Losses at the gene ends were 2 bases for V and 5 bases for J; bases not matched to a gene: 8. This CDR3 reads CASSQSSREGETQYF. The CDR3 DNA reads TGCGCCAGCAGCCAATCCAGCAGGGAGGGGGAGACCCAGTACTTC.

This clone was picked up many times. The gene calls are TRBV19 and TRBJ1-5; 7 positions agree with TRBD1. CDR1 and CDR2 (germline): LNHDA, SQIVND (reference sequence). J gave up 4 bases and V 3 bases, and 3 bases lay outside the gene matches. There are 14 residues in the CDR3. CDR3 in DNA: TGTGCCAGTAGTATTCGGGACAGAAATCAGCCCCAGCATTTT. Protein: CASSIRDRNQPQHF.

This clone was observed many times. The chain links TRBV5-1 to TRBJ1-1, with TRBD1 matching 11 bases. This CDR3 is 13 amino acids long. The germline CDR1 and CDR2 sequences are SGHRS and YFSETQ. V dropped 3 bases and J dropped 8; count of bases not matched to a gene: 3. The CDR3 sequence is CASSSGTGGEAFF. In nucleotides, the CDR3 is TGCGCCAGCAGCTCCGGGACAGGGGGAGAAGCTTTCTTT.